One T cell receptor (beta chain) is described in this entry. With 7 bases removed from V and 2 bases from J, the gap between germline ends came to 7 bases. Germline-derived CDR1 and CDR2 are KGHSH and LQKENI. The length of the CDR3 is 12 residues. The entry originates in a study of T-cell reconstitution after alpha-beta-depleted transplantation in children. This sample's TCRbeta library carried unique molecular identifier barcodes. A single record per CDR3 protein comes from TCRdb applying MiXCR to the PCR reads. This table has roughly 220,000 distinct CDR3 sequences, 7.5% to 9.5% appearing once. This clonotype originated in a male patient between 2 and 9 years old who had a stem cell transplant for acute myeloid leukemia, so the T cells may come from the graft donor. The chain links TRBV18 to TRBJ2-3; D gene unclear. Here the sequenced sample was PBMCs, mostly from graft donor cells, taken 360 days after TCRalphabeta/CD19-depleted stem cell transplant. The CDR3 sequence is CASYQITDTQYF. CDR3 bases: TGTGCCAGCTACCAGATCACAGATACGCAGTATTTT.